Presented here are 5 T cell receptor beta chains from one specimen sequenced in a study of T cells in Graves' hyperthyroidism and ophthalmopathy. It was RNA transcripts that yielded the amplified TCR beta CDR3 regions. TCR CDR3 underwent first-round RT-PCR with the HTBI primer set. Using its own MiXCR run on the multiplex PCR reads, TCRdb lists one record per CDR3 protein. The table lists 450,000 to 700,000 distinct CDR3 sequences, 46% of them singletons. The source material was peripheral blood or thyroid tissue (not recorded which). The origin of the receptors is an adult woman with Graves' disease, either hyperthyroidism or ophthalmopathy (not recorded which).

This clonotype was counted at least ten times. The rearrangement links TRBV28 to TRBJ1-6; D is uncertain. V lost 7 bases, J lost 8 bases, and 9 bases lay in between. The CDR3 extends over 12 amino acids. CDR1 MDHEN and CDR2 SYDVKM come from the germline V gene. Here the CDR3 DNA reads TGTGCCAGCACGATTACGGATTCACCCCTCCACTTT. Translating gives CASTITDSPLHF.

The rearrangement links TRBV7-9 to TRBJ2-5; 8 bases line up with TRBD1. V gave up 5 bases and J gave up 4 bases; unmatched junction bases: 12. This CDR3 is built from 16 residues. Germline CDR1 is SEHNR and CDR2 is FQNEAQ (reference sequence). The DNA of the CDR3 is TGTGCCAGCAGCCCGCCCGGACAGGGAGGAGGAGAGACCCAGTACTTC. It yields the protein CASSPPGQGGGETQYF.

Remarks on this clonotype: A read error is possible here, since a much larger clone lies one base away. This rearrangement joins TRBV30 to TRBJ2-5; D is unresolved. Germline CDR1 GTSNPN, CDR2 SVGIG (reference sequence). The CDR3 extends over 11 amino acids. The CDR3 sequence is CARSPRETQYF. The CDR3 region has the DNA TGTGCCCGGAGCCCCCGGGAGACCCAGTACTTC.

This clonotype appeared once. The CDR3 does not close with the conserved phenylalanine or tryptophan, likely indicating a read error. The gene calls are TRBV7-6 and TRBJ2-5; the D call may be TRBD1 or TRBD2 (5 bases each). The CDR3 is 15 amino acids. Trimming pared 4 bases from V and 5 bases from J, leaving 17 bases between. Per the germline V gene, CDR1 is SGHVS and CDR2 is FNYEAQ. CDR3 region: CASSSQPGRQETQYL. In nucleotides, the CDR3 is TGTGCCAGCAGCTCTCAGCCGGGACGTCAGGAGACCCAGTACCTC.

This clonotype was observed many times. This chain links TRBV20-1 with TRBJ1-2; D unclear. The CDR3 extends over 13 amino acids. Germline lookup yields CDR1 DFQATT and CDR2 SNEGSKA (reference sequence). The V end lost 6 bases, the J end lost 4 bases, and 15 bases lay between the germline ends. CDR3 in amino acids: CSALGWLRYGYTF. The DNA for the CDR3 is TGCAGTGCCTTGGGGTGGCTTCGCTATGGCTACACCTTC.